These 2 T cell receptor beta chains were sequenced from one sample in a study of control samples from healthy donors and cancer patients. Sequencing was performed with immunoSEQ multiplex PCR; in TCRdb, only in-frame clones are kept and a portion is missing. Among some 250,000 clones listed, around 79% were seen once. The sequenced material came from PBMCs. The receptors come from a woman aged 55 to 70 with lung cancer.

The rearrangement links TRBV25-1 to TRBJ2-5; 8 bases line up with TRBD1. J was trimmed by 7 bases and V by 3 bases; bases with no gene match: 4. Germline lookup yields CDR1 MGHDK and CDR2 SYGVNS. This CDR3 is 13 amino acids long. CDR3 region: CASSDPGGTTQYF. CDR3 DNA sequence: TGTGCCAGCAGTGACCCAGGGGGCACGACCCAGTACTTC.

The chain uses TRBV2 and TRBJ1-1; unclear D gene. The V gene lost 7 bases and the J gene lost 1 base, with 10 bases spanning the gap. Germline assignment: CDR1 SNHLY and CDR2 FYNNEI. The length of the CDR3 is 13 residues. CDR3 nucleotide sequence: TGTGCCAGCATGTTCGAGGGGAACACTGAAGCTTTCTTT. Protein product: CASMFEGNTEAFF.